Shown below are 11 T cell receptor beta chains from a single sample sequenced in a study of T cells in women clearing cervical HPV infection. Produced via immunoSEQ multiplex PCR; TCRdb's table is partial and in-frame only. Its table records 15,000 to 20,000 clones. The sequenced material came from blood buffy coat. The receptors shown here come from a woman aged 18 to 69 with a cervical HPV16 infection that either progressed to CIN3+ or cleared (not recorded which).

As to this clone: The read finishes 3 residues shy of the CDR3 end, and the germline J gene is used to complete it. The V and J genes are TRBV7-2 and TRBJ1-2; D ambiguous. The CDR3 consists of 14 residues. Germline V gives CDR1 SGHTA, CDR2 FQGNSA. This CDR3 reads CASSSGLAPNDYTF. The CDR3 DNA, read in part, is TGTGCCAGCAGCTCCGGACTAGCGCCCAATGAC.

Regarding this clone: With the read ending 3 residues before the CDR3 end, the germline J gene is used to fill in that end. The chain employs TRBV18 and TRBJ2-3; 7 bases fit TRBD1. Germline V CDR1 and CDR2: KGHSH, LQKENI. The V and J ends lost 2 bases and 2 bases, in that order; junction bases with no gene match: 10. There are 17 residues in the CDR3. The CDR3 bases that were read are TGTGCCAGCTCACCATACGAGTACAGGGGTCACACAGATACG. Protein product: CASSPYEYRGHTDT. The entire CDR3 protein reads CASSPYEYRGHTDTQYF.

As to this clone: From the germline J gene comes the end of the CDR3, since the read stops 3 residues before it. This chain joins TRBV5-1 and TRBJ2-3; 10 bases align to TRBD2. Germline trimming cut 2 bases from V and 4 bases from J; bases unmatched to any gene: 10. This CDR3 contains 17 residues. CDR1 and CDR2 (germline): SGHRS, YFSETQ. The sequenced part of the CDR3 DNA is TGCGCCAGCAGCTTTCTGACGAGCGGGGGGGCCCCAGATACG. Translated: CASSFLTSGGAPDT. The whole CDR3 is CASSFLTSGGAPDTQYF.

Comments on this clone: The CDR3 extends 3 residues past the end of the read, so its final part is completed from the germline J gene. The V and J genes are TRBV5-6 and TRBJ2-3; maybe TRBD2 (6 bases). This CDR3 region has 15 residues. The germline gives CDR1 SGHDT, CDR2 YYEEEE. The CDR3 DNA, read in part, is TGTGCCAGCAGCTTGGGCGCGGGACTTCAAGAGACG. Its protein product is CASSLGAGLQET. The full-length CDR3 reads as CASSLGAGLQETQYF.

As for this clone: The missing CDR3 end, 3 residues past where the read stops, is filled in from the germline J gene. This chain connects TRBV27 to TRBJ2-1; 11 positions match TRBD2. V shed 5 bases, J shed 9 bases, and the junction held 9 bases outside the gene matches. The CDR3 has 15 residues. CDR1 is MNHEY and CDR2 is SMNVEV in the germline V gene (reference sequence). The CDR3 protein is CASSPVSGGVGEQFF. CDR3 bases read: TGTGCCAGCAGTCCGGTTAGCGGGGGGGTGGGTGAG.

Comments on this clone: The read ends 3 residues early relative to the CDR3; the germline J gene fills the gap. This sequence joins TRBV5-6 and TRBJ2-5; 8 positions agree with TRBD2. CDR1 is SGHDT and CDR2 is YYEEEE in the germline V gene. CDR3 length: 15 amino acids. V trimming: 4 bases; J trimming: 1 base; junction bases outside the gene matches: 6. The CDR3 loop is CASSPNGGVQETQYF. The DNA read from the CDR3 is TGTGCCAGCAGCCCAAACGGGGGGGTCCAAGAGACC.

A word on this clone: The sequence runs out 3 residues before the end of the CDR3; the remainder is reconstructed from the germline J gene. The V and J genes are TRBV19 and TRBJ1-5, with D maybe TRBD1 (5 bases). With 7 bases removed from V and 4 bases from J, the gap between germline ends came to 14 bases. The germline V gene has CDR1 LNHDA and CDR2 SQIVND (reference sequence). The CDR3 covers 14 residues. The CDR3 loop reads CASKLPTANQPQHF. The CDR3 DNA, read in part, is TGTGCCAGTAAACTACCGACAGCAAATCAGCCC. Full variable domain (remainder filled in from reference TRBV19 and TRBJ1-5): DGGITQSPKYLFRKEGQNVTLSCEQNLNHDAMYWYRQDPGQGLRLIYYSQIVNDFQKGDIAEGYSVSREKKESFPLTVTSAQKNPTAFYLCASKLPTANQPQHFGDGTRLSIL.

As concerns this clone: The DNA ends 3 residues before the CDR3 does, and the rest of the CDR3 is filled in from the germline J gene. The V call is TRBV20-1, the J call TRBJ1-1; 7 bases line up with TRBD1. Trimming cost V 1 base and J 0 bases; bases outside gene matches: 5. In germline, CDR1 is DFQATT, CDR2 SNEGSKA (reference sequence). The CDR3 runs to 15 residues. The CDR3 DNA, read in part, is TGCAGTGCTAGAGTCCCGACAGGGATGAACACTGAA. Translated, it gives CSARVPTGMNTE. The whole CDR3 sequence reads CSARVPTGMNTEAFF.

Worth noting for this clone: The missing CDR3 end, 3 residues past where the read stops, is filled in from the germline J gene. This chain uses TRBV7-7 with TRBJ2-7, with D possibly being TRBD1 (6 bases). V was clipped by 1 base and J by 3 bases, with 13 bases between them. The CDR3 has 15 residues. The V gene's germline CDR1 is SSHAT and CDR2 FNYEAQ (reference sequence). CDR3 residues: CASSLGQGQGYEQYF. The CDR3 bases that were read are TGTGCCAGCAGCTTAGGGCAGGGGCAAGGCTACGAG. Complete variable domain (other parts from reference TRBV7-7 and TRBJ2-7): GAGVSQSPRYKVTKRGQDVTLRCDPISSHATLYWYQQALGQGPEFLTYFNYEAQPDKSGLPSDRFSAERPEGSISTLTIQRTEQRDSAMYRCASSLGQGQGYEQYFGPGTRLTVT.

As regards this clone: The CDR3 goes on 3 residues after the read ends, and that part is filled in from the germline J gene. The J gene is TRBJ2-3, the V gene TRBV10-2; TRBD2 might be the D (6 bases). Germline values: CDR1 WSHSY, CDR2 SAAADI. There are 17 residues in the CDR3. The part of the CDR3 DNA that was read is TGCGCCAGCAGTGGGTTGGACGGGGGATTCGGCAATCAGCCG. This translates into CASSGLDGGFGNQP. The complete CDR3 reads CASSGLDGGFGNQPQYF.

A word on this clone: The read stops 3 residues short of the end of the CDR3; the missing end is completed from the germline J gene. This sequence joins TRBV18 and TRBJ2-2; 7 bases agree with TRBD1. CDR3 length: 15 amino acids. Germline V lookup: CDR1 KGHSH, CDR2 LQKENI. Incomplete CDR3 DNA: TGTGCCAGCTCACCTACCGGGACAGTTAATTCACCG. Encoded protein: CASSPTGTVNSP. The complete CDR3 sequence is CASSPTGTVNSPLFF.